These T cell receptor beta chains were read from a single sample in a study of blood T cell repertoires in COVID-19. The repertoire was sequenced with immunoSEQ multiplex PCR; TCRdb's copy has only in-frame clones and lacks some. The sample has some 220,000 clones, 75% to 85% seen once. Sequences were obtained from peripheral blood. The receptors originated from a woman in her seventies with COVID-19, enrolled during active disease. The CDR3 runs from the conserved cysteine through the conserved F or W. D genes are given only for firm matches. Clone size is stated in some rows and not others, as once, few, many or a class when expanded.

TRBJ1-4,TRBV11-2,TRBD1,once,TGTGCCAGCAGCTTAGGGACAGGTAGTTGGGAAAAACTGTTTTTT,CASSLGTGSWEKLFF
TRBJ1-2,TRBV14,-,few,TGTGCCAGCAGCCAAGATCAGAAGGGGCGGGGCGGCTACACCTTC,CASSQDQKGRGGYTF
TRBJ1-2,TRBV28,TRBD1,-,TGTGCCAGCAGTCCTGGGACAGTAGCATCTAACTATGGCTACACCTTC,CASSPGTVASNYGYTF
TRBJ1-4,TRBV9,-,-,TGTGCCAGCAGCGGCAGGTGGCAAAGTGAAAAACTGTTTTTT,CASSGRWQSEKLFF
TRBJ2-1,TRBV18,TRBD2,-,TGTGCCAGCTCACCGAGCGGGAGTCTCGACAATGAGCAGTTCTTC,CASSPSGSLDNEQFF
TRBJ1-2,TRBV28,-,-,TGTGCCAGCAGGTTTAGCGGGAGAGGCTACACCTTC,CASRFSGRGYTF
TRBJ1-1,TRBV6-5,TRBD1,once,TGTGCCACCTTGACAGGGCCCTTGAACACTGAAGCTTTCTTT,CATLTGPLNTEAFF
TRBJ1-5,TRBV27,-,-,TGTGCCAGCAAAGTGGACAGACTTTCCAATCAGCCCCAGCATTTT,CASKVDRLSNQPQHF
TRBJ2-7,TRBV6-2/TRBV6-3,TRBD1,-,TGTGCCAGCAGTTACTACTCTTCCGGACAGGGGAGGCCCTACGAGCAGTACTTC,CASSYYSSGQGRPYEQYF
TRBJ2-6,TRBV5-1,TRBD1,-,TGCGCCAGCAGCTCCGGGACAGGGACTGGGGCCAACGTCCTGACTTTC,CASSSGTGTGANVLTF
TRBJ1-1,TRBV2,-,-,TGTGCCAGCACTCCTGCAGCGGTGAACACTGAAGCTTTCTTT,CASTPAAVNTEAFF
TRBJ2-7,TRBV7-2,-,-,TGTGCCAGCAGCTTAGGGCGGGGTCCCTACGAGCAGTACTTC,CASSLGRGPYEQYF
TRBJ1-5,TRBV24-1,-,-,TGTGCCACCAGTGGGGGCAGGGGCATGTCTTGGAGCAATCAGCCCCAGCATTTT,CATSGGRGMSWSNQPQHF
TRBJ1-1,TRBV28,TRBD1,-,TGTGCCAGCAGTTTTGGACAGGGAGTCATGAACACTGAAGCTTTCTTT,CASSFGQGVMNTEAFF
TRBJ2-3,TRBV6-5,-,-,TGTGCCAGCAGTTACTCGGGGAGAGCGAACACAGATACGCAGTATTTT,CASSYSGRANTDTQYF
TRBJ1-1,TRBV6-2/TRBV6-3,TRBD1,-,TGTGCCAGCAGTTACTCCCGGGACAGGGTGAACACTGAAGCTTTCTTT,CASSYSRDRVNTEAFF
TRBJ2-2,TRBV5-1,TRBD1,-,TGCGCCAGCAGCCCTGGCCGGGGCAGGGGGCTTAGCGGGGAGCTGTTTTTT,CASSPGRGRGLSGELFF
TRBJ1-6,TRBV7-2,TRBD1,-,TGTGCCAGCAGCTTAGAGACAGGGTCCTATAATTCACCCCTCCACTTT,CASSLETGSYNSPLHF
TRBJ2-1,TRBV7-3,TRBD1,-,TGTGCCAGTAGCCGGGACAGGGCCTCCTACAATGAGCAGTTCTTC,CASSRDRASYNEQFF
TRBJ2-1,TRBV28,TRBD2,-,TGTGCCAGCAGTGTCTCCGGGACTAGCAGCAATGAGCAGTTCTTC,CASSVSGTSSNEQFF
TRBJ1-3,TRBV18,-,-,TGTGCCAGCTCACCGGTTGGGGGCAACTCTGGAAACACCATATATTTT,CASSPVGGNSGNTIYF
TRBJ2-6,TRBV7-3,-,-,TGTGCCAGCAGCTACCAGGGATCTGGGGCCAACGTCCTGACTTTC,CASSYQGSGANVLTF
TRBJ2-5,TRBV27,-,-,TGTGCCAGCAGTTTATCTGGAGTAGGAGAGACCCAGTACTTC,CASSLSGVGETQYF
TRBJ2-1,TRBV5-1,TRBD2,-,TGCGCCAGCAGCTTGGAAAGCGGGAGGGCCCTCGGTGAGCAGTTCTTC,CASSLESGRALGEQFF
TRBJ2-7,TRBV7-8,-,-,TGTGCCAGCAGCTCCCCCTTTTTGTACTCGTACGAGCAGTACTTC,CASSSPFLYSYEQYF
TRBJ1-1,TRBV3-1/TRBV3-2,-,-,TGTGCCAGCAGCCTTCAGGTGAACACTGAAGCTTTCTTT,CASSLQVNTEAFF
TRBJ2-5,TRBV7-3,TRBD2,-,TGTGCCAGCAGTTCAGGACTAGCGGGAGGCCAAGAGACCCAGTACTTC,CASSSGLAGGQETQYF
TRBJ2-1,TRBV5-4,TRBD2,-,TGTGCCAGCGCCGGGGGGGCTAGCGGGATCAATGAGCAGTTCTTC,CASAGGASGINEQFF